The 8 T cell receptor beta chains given below trace back to one sample, sequenced in a study of CXCR3-negative and CXCR3-positive naive CD8 T cells. For these receptors, no antigen is known. Overall study findings and caveats: More hydrophobic TRB CDR3s were found in CXCR3-positive naive cells than in CXCR3-negative naive cells.

Carrying UMI labels, the TRB cDNA libraries were prepared through 5' RACE. TCRdb derives one entry per CDR3 protein from the 5' RACE reads, leaving out DNA. The table for this sample gives roughly 130,000 distinct CDR3 sequences. Specimen: naive CXCR3+ CD8+ T cells from blood. Stated subset: CD45RO-CCR7+CD27+CD95- naive CD8+ T cells expressing CXCR3 (TNR3+). Receptor source: a human donor in good health. Some clones in this sample may be carry-over from other donors' samples.

This chain links TRBV28 with TRBJ1-4; checking the TCRdb D call of TRBD1 is not possible without DNA. The CDR3 runs 12 residues. CDR1 is MDHEN and CDR2 is SYDVKM in the germline V gene. The CDR3 loop reads CASSPDAGKLFF. Together with reference TRBV28 and TRBJ1-4, the CDR3 gives the full variable domain: DVKVTQSSRYLVKRTGEKVFLECVQDMDHENMFWYRQDPGLGLRLIYFSYDVKMKEKGDIPEGYSVSREKKERFSLILESASTNQTSMYLCASSPDAGKLFFGSGTQLSVL.

The gene calls are TRBV12-3 or TRBV12-4 and TRBJ2-7. CDR3 size: 14 residues. CDR3: CASSFSFGVYEQYF.

This sequence joins TRBV5-1 and TRBJ1-1. Germline V gives CDR1 SGHRS, CDR2 YFSETQ. This CDR3 is 13 amino acids long. CDR3 sequence: CASSLRVNTEAFF.

The V gene is TRBV7-7, the J gene TRBJ2-1; as DNA is missing, the TRBD2 call by TCRdb cannot be tested. CDR1 and CDR2 (germline): SSHAT, FNYEAQ (reference sequence). CDR3 size: 15 residues. This chain's CDR3 is CASSLGEGGYNEQFF.

The rearrangement uses TRBV4-1 and TRBJ2-1; TCRdb indicates TRBD2, and absent DNA this call remains unverified. Germline-derived CDR1 and CDR2 are MGHRA and YSYEKL. The CDR3 covers 14 residues. CDR3 sequence: CASSQGGSFDEQFF.

This chain connects TRBV7-9 to TRBJ2-1; absent DNA, TCRdb's TRBD1 call cannot be checked. The CDR3 spans 14 residues. The germline CDR1 and CDR2 sequences are SEHNR and FQNEAQ (reference sequence). The CDR3 sequence: CASSWGYSAGEQFF.

The CDR3 sequence is CASSLGRSEQFF. V is TRBV7-8 and J is TRBJ2-1; TCRdb returns TRBD2, unconfirmable since there is no DNA. Germline CDR1 reads SGHVS; CDR2 reads FQNEAQ. The CDR3 has 12 amino acids.

This rearrangement joins TRBV4-2 to TRBJ2-5; TCRdb gives TRBD1 as the D gene, but with no DNA this cannot be confirmed. CDR1 is LGHNA, CDR2 YNFKEQ, per germline. This CDR3 is built from 15 residues. The CDR3 is CASSQGPVWGEAQYF.